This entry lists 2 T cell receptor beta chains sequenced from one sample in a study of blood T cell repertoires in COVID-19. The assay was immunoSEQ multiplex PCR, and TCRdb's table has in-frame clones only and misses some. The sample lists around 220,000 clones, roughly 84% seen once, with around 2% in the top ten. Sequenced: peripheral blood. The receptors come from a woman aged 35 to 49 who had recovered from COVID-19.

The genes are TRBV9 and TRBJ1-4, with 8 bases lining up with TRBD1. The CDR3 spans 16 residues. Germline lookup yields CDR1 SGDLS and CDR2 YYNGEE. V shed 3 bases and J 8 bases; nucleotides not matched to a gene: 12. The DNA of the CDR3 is TGTGCCAGCAGCGGGGAAATACGACAGGGGATCGAAAAACTGTTTTTT. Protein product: CASSGEIRQGIEKLFF.

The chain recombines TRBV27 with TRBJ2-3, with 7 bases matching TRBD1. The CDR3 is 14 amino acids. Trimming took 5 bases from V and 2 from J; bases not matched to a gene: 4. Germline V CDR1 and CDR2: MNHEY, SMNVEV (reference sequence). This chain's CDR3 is CASSIQGYTDTQYF. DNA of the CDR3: TGTGCCAGCAGTATACAGGGGTACACAGATACGCAGTATTTT.